The 4 T cell receptor beta chains listed next were all sequenced from one sample in a study of blood T cells in healthy people across ages. A second PCR, run for about 7 to 12 cycles, used a sample-barcoded 5' primer plus a J-beta primer mix. MiXCR, run by TCRdb on the 5' RACE reads, gives a single entry per CDR3 protein. The data contain about 680,000 distinct CDR3 sequences, around 45% of them singletons. Sequencing was carried out using blood. All receptors come from a woman aged 55-69 years in good health.

The CDR3 coding sequence is TGTGCCAGTAGTCTGGCTACGACCCGGAATGAGCAGTTCTTC. It specifies CASSLATTRNEQFF. The chain links TRBV19 to TRBJ2-1; D is unresolved. Germline values: CDR1 LNHDA, CDR2 SQIVND (reference sequence). V shed 5 bases and J shed 7 bases, with 15 bases lying between them. CDR3 length: 14 amino acids.

This chain connects TRBV20-1 to TRBJ2-6; the D gene is possibly TRBD2 (6 bases). V was pared by 4 bases and J by 0 bases, with 19 bases between. The CDR3 length is 18 residues. CDR1 and CDR2 (germline): DFQATT, SNEGSKA (reference sequence). CDR3 coding DNA: TGCAGTGCTACCCCGCGGGGAGATACTAGCTCTGGGGCCAACGTCCTGACTTTC. It codes for CSATPRGDTSSGANVLTF.

This clonotype was picked up a small number of times. For the CDR3, the DNA is TGCGCCAGCGGGACAGGTGAGGCCAACGTCCTGACTTTC. Its translation: CASGTGEANVLTF. This chain uses TRBV5-1 with TRBJ2-6, with 8 bases lining up with TRBD1. Losses at the gene ends were 7 bases for V and 6 bases for J; bases not matched to a gene: 3. From germline, CDR1 is SGHRS and CDR2 YFSETQ. The CDR3 consists of 13 residues.

V usage is TRBV6-1 and J usage is TRBJ2-3; 13 bases line up with TRBD2. The CDR3 is made up of 16 amino acids. The J segment lost 4 bases and the V segment lost 4 bases, leaving 5 bases of the junction unmatched. Germline loops: CDR1 MNHNS, CDR2 SASEGT. DNA of the CDR3: TGTGCCAGCAGTGTTGGACTAGCGGGAGTGGCAGATACGCAGTATTTT. Protein product: CASSVGLAGVADTQYF.